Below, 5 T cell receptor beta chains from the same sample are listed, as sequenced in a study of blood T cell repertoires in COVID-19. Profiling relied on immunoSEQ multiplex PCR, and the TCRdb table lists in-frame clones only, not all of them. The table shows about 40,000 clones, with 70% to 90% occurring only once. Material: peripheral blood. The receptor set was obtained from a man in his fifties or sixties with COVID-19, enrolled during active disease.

The CDR3 DNA is TGTGCCAGCAGTTACAGTAGCCTACCCTACGAGCAGTACTTC. Amino acids: CASSYSSLPYEQYF. The chain couples TRBV6-5 to TRBJ2-7; D is unresolved. Germline V gives CDR1 MNHEY, CDR2 SVGAGI. This CDR3 is built from 14 residues. V was pared by 2 bases and J by 2 bases, with 10 bases between.

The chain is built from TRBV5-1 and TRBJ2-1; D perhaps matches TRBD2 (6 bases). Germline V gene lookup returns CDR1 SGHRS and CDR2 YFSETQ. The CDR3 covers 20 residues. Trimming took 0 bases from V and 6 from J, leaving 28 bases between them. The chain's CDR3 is CASSLVLAPRVGGVRNEQFF. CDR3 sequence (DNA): TGCGCCAGCAGCTTGGTGCTAGCTCCTCGGGTCGGAGGGGTACGCAATGAGCAGTTCTTC.

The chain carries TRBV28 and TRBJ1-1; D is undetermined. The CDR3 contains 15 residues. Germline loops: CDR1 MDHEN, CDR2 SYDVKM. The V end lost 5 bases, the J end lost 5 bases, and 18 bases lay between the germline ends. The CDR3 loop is CASSAPVRAKTEAFF. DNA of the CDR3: TGTGCCAGCAGTGCCCCGGTGAGGGCTAAGACTGAAGCTTTCTTT.

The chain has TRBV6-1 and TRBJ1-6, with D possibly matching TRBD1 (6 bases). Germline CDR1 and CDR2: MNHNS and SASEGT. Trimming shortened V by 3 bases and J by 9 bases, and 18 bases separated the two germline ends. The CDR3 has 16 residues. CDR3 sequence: CASSDNRARIPSPLHF. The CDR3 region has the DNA TGTGCCAGCAGTGATAACAGGGCTCGAATCCCTTCACCCCTCCACTTT.

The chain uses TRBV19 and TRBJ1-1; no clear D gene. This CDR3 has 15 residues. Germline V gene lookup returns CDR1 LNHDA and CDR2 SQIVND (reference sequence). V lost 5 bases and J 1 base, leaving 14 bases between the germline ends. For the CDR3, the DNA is TGTGCCAGTAGTCCCACGTGGGCAGGGAACACTGAAGCTTTCTTT. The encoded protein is CASSPTWAGNTEAFF.